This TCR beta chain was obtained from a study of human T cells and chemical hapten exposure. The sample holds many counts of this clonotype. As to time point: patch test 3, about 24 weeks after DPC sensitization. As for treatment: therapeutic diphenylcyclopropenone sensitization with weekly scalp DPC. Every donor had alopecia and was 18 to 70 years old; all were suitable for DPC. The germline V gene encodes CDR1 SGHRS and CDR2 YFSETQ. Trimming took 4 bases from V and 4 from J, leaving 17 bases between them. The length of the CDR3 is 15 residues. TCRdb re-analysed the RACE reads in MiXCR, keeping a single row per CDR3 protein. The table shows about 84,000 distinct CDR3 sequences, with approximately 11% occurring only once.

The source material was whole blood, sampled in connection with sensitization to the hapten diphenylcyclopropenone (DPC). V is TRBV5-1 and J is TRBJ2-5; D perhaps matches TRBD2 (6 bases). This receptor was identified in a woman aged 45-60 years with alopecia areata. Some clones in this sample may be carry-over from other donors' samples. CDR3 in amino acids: CASSHSGGRGETQYF. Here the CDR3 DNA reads TGCGCCAGCAGCCATTCCGGGGGAAGGGGAGAGACCCAGTACTTC.